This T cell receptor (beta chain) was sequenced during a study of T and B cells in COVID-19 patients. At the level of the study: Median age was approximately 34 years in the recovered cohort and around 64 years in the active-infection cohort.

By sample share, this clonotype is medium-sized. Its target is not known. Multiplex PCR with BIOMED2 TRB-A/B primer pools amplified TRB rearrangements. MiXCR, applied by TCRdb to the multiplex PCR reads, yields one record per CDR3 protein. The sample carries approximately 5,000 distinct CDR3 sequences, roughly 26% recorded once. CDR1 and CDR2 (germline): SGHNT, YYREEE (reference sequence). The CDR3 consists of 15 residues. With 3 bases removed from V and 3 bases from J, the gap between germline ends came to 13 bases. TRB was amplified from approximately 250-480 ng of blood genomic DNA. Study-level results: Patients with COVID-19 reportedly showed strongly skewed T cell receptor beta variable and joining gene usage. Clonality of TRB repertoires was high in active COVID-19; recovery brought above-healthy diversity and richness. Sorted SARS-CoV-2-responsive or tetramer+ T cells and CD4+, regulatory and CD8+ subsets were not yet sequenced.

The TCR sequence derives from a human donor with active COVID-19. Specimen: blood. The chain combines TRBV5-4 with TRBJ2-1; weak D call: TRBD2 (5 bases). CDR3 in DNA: TGTGCCAGCAGCTCGCGGGCCGCGAACTACAATGAGCAGTTCTTC. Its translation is CASSSRAANYNEQFF.